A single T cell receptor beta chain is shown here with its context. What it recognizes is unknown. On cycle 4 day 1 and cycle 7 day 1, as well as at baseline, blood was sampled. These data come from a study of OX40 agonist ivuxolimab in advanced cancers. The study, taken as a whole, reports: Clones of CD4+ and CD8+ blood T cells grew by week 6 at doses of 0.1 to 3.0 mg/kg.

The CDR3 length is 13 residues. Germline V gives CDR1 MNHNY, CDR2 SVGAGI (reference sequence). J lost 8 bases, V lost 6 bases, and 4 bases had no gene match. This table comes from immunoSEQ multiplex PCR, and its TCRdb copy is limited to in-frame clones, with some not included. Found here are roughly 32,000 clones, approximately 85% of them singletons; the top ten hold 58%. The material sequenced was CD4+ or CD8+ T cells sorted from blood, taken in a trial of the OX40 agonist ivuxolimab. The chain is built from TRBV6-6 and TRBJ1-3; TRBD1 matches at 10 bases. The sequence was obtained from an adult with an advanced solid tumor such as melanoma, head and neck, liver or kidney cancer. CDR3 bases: TGTGCCAGCAGCTTCGGGACAGGGGACACCATATATTTT. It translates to CASSFGTGDTIYF.